The TCR beta chain under discussion was sequenced for a study of vaccination and CD4 T cells after COVID-19. Study overall: Recovered-phase convalescent patients showed SARS-CoV-2 positivity by nasal swab PCR; roughly ten were mild, one severe. General study results and limits: Reactive clone data from convalescent patients indicated a median of roughly 90% appearing only post-vaccination.

Scientists ran DNA taken from cultured CD4+ T cells through the Oncomine TCR Beta short-read assay for sequencing. Via MiXCR, TCRdb re-called the PCR reads, giving one row per CDR3 protein. The sample has roughly 9,000 distinct CDR3 sequences, under 30% seen once. Treatment of the sample: approximately 11-day PBMC culture with coronavirus spike peptide pools or control peptides (ViraFEST assay). Days 3 and 7 saw half the medium replaced with fresh IL-2 medium. In regard to this clonotype: Its antigen is undetermined.

Sequenced material: CD4+ T cells from blood, cultured in vitro, taken after SARS-CoV-2 vaccination. This sequence was found in a human donor who had recovered from COVID-19.

The CDR3 reads CASSFSGQAGYGYTF. Here the CDR3 DNA reads TGTGCCAGCAGTTTTTCGGGACAGGCGGGCTATGGCTACACCTTC. V and J are TRBV28 and TRBJ1-2, with 8 bases matching TRBD1. Germline CDR1 MDHEN, CDR2 SYDVKM. V trimming: 3 bases; J trimming: 4 bases; junction bases outside the gene matches: 7. There are 15 residues in the CDR3.